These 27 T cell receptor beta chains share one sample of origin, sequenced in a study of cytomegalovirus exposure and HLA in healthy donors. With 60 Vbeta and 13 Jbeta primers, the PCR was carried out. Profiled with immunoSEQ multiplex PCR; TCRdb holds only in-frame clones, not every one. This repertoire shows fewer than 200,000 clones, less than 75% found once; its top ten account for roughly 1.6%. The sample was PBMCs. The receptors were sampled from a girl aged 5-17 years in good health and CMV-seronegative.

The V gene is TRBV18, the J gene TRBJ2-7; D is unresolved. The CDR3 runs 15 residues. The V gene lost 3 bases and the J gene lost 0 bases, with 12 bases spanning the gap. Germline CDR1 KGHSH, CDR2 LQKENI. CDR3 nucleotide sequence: TGTGCCAGCTCACCCCAGGCAGAATTCTCCTACGAGCAGTACTTC. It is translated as CASSPQAEFSYEQYF.

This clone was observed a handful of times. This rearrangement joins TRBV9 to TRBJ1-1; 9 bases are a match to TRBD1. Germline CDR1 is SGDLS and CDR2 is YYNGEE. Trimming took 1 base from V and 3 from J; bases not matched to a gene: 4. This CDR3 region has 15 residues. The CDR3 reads CASSVRDRADTEAFF. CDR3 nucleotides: TGTGCCAGCAGCGTACGGGACAGGGCTGACACTGAAGCTTTCTTT.

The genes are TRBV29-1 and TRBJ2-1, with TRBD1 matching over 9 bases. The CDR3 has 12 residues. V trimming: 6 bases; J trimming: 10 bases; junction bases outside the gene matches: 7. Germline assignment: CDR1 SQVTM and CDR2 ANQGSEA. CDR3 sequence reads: CSVRTGGEEQFF. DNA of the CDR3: TGCAGCGTGCGTACAGGGGGCGAGGAGCAGTTCTTC.

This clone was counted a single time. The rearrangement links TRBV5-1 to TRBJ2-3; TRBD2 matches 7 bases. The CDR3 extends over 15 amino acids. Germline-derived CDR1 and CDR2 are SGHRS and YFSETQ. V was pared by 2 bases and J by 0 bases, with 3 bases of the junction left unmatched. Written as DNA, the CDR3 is TGCGCCAGCAGCTTAGCGGGGCCTAGCACAGATACGCAGTATTTT. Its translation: CASSLAGPSTDTQYF.

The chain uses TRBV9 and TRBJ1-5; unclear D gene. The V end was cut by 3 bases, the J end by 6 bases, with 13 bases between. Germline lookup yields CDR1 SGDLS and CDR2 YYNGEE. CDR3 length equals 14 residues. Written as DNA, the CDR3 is TGTGCCAGCAGCGCTGCGGGAGGGTTTCAGCCCCAGCATTTT. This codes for CASSAAGGFQPQHF.

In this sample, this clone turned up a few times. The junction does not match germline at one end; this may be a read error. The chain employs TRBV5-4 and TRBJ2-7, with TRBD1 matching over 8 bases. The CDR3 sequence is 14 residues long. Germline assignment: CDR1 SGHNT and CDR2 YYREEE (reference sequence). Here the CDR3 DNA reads TGTGCCTGCGGGAAGGCAGGGGGCTCCAACGAGCAGTACTTC. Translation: CACGKAGGSNEQYF.

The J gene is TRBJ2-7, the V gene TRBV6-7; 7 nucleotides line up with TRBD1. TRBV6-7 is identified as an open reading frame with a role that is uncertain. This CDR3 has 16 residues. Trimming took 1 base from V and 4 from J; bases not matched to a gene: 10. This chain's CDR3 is CASSYLLGTELYEQYF. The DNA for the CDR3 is TGTGCCAGCAGTTACTTGCTCGGGACAGAGCTTTACGAGCAGTACTTC.

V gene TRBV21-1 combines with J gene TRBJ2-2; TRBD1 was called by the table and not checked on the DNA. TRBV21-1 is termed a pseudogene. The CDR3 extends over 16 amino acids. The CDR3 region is CASSSQDPTNTGELFF. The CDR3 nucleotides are TGTGCCAGCAGCTCACAGGACCCAACGAACACCGGGGAGCTGTTTTTT.

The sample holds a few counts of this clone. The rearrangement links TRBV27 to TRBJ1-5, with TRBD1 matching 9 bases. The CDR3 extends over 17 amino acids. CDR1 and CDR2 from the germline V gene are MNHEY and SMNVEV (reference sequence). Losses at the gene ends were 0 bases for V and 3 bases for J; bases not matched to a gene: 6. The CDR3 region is CASSLSLQGALNQPQHF. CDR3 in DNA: TGTGCCAGCAGTTTATCCCTACAGGGGGCGCTCAATCAGCCCCAGCATTTT.

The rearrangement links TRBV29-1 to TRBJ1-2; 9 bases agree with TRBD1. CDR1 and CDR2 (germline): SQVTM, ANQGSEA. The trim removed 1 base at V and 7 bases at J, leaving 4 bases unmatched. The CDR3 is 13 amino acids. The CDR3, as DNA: TGCAGCGTTGAAGTACAGGGGGCGGGTGGCTACACCTTC. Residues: CSVEVQGAGGYTF.

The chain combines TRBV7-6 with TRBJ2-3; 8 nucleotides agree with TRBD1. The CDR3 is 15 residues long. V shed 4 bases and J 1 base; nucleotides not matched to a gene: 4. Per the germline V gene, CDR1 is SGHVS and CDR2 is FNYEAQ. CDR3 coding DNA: TGTGCCAGCAGCTCACAGGGGGTAGGCACAGATACGCAGTATTTT. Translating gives CASSSQGVGTDTQYF.

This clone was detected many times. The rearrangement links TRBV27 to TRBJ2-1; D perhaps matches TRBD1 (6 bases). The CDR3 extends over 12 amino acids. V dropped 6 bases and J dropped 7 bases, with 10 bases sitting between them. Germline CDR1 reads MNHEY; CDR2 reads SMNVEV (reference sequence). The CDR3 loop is CASRKQGNEQFF. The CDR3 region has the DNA TGTGCCAGCAGAAAACAGGGAAATGAGCAGTTCTTC.

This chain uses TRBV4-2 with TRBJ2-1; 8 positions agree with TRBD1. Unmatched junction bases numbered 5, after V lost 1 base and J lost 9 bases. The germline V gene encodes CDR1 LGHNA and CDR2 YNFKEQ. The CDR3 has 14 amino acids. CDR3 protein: CASSQGTGWTEQFF. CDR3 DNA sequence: TGTGCCAGCAGCCAAGGGACAGGGTGGACTGAGCAGTTCTTC.

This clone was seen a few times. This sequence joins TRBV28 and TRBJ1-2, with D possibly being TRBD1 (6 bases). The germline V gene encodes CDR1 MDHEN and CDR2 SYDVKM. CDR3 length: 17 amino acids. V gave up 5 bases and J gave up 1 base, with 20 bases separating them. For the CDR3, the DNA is TGTGCCAGCAGTACCGGGTCTGGACAGCTTGGTAACTATGGCTACACCTTC. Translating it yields CASSTGSGQLGNYGYTF.

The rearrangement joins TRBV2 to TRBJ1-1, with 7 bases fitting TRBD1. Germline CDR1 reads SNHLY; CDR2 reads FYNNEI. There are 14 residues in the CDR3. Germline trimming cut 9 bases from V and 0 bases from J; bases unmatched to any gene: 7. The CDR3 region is CASLGGQMNTEAFF. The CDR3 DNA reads TGTGCCAGTTTGGGGGGACAGATGAACACTGAAGCTTTCTTT.

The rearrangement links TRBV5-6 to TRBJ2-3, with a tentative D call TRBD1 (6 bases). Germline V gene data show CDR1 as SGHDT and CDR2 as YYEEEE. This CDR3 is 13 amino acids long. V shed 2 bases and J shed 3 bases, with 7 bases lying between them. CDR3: CASSFRGTDTQYF. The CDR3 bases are TGTGCCAGCAGCTTCAGGGGAACAGATACGCAGTATTTT.

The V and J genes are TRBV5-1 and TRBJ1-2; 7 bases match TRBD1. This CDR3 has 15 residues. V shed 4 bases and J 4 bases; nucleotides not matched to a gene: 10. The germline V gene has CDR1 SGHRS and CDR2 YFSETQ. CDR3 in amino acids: CASSPAEGGGYGYTF. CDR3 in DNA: TGCGCCAGCAGCCCGGCCGAAGGGGGCGGCTATGGCTACACCTTC.

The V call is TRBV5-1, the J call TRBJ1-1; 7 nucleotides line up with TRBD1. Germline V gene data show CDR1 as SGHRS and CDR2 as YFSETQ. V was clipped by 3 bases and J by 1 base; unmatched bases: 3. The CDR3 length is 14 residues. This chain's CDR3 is CASSWTGSNTEAFF. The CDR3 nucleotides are TGCGCCAGCAGCTGGACAGGCTCGAACACTGAAGCTTTCTTT.

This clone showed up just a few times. The CDR3 DNA sequence: TGTGCCAGCAGTTTCGTAACCGGAGGGGGCTACACCTTC. It specifies CASSFVTGGGYTF. The chain links TRBV27 to TRBJ1-2; D unresolved. The CDR3 runs 13 residues. Germline CDR1 is MNHEY and CDR2 is SMNVEV (reference sequence). Trimming stripped 3 bases from V and 8 bases from J, with 13 bases between.

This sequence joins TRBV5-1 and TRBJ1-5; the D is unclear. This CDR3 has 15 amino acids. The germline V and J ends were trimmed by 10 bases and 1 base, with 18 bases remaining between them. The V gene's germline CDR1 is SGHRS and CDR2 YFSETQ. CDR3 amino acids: CASSPEAGSNQPQHF. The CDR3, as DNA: TGCGCCTCCTCTCCTGAGGCGGGAAGCAATCAGCCCCAGCATTTT.

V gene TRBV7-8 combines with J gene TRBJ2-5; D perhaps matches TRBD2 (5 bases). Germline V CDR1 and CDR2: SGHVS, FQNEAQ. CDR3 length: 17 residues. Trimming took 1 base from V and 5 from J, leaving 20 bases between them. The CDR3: CASSLGRGTISGETQYF. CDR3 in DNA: TGTGCCAGCAGCTTAGGGAGAGGAACTATAAGCGGTGAGACCCAGTACTTC.

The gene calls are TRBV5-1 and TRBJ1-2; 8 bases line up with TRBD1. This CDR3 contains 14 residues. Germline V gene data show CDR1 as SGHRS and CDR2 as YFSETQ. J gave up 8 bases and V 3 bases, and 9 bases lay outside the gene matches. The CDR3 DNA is TGCGCCAGCAGCTCGACGACAGGGGCGGGGGGCTACACCTTC. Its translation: CASSSTTGAGGYTF. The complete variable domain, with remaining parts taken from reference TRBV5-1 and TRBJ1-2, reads KAGVTQTPRYLIKTRGQQVTLSCSPISGHRSVSWYQQTPGQGLQFLFEYFSETQRNKGNFPGRFSGRQFSNSRSEMNVSTLELGDSALYLCASSSTTGAGGYTFGSGTRLTVV.

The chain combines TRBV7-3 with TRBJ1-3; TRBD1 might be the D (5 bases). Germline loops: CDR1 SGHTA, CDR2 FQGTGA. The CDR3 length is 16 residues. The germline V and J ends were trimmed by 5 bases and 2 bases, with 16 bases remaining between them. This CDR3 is CASSPHGGTAGNTIYF. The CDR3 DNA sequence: TGTGCCAGCAGCCCACATGGGGGGACCGCTGGAAACACCATATATTTT.

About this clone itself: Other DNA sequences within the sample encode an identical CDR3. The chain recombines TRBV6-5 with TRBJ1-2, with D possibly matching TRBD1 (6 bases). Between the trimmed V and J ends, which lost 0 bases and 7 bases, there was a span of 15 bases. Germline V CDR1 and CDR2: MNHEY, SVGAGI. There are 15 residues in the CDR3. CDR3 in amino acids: CASSYSNRVPSGYTF. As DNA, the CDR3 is TGTGCCAGCAGTTACTCAAACAGGGTACCGAGTGGCTACACCTTC.

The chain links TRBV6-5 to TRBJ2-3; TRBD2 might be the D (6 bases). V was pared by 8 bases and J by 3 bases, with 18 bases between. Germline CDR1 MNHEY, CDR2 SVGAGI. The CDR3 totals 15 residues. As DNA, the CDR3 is TGTGCCAGCTTTCTGCGGGGCCCCGGGACAGATACGCAGTATTTT. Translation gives CASFLRGPGTDTQYF.

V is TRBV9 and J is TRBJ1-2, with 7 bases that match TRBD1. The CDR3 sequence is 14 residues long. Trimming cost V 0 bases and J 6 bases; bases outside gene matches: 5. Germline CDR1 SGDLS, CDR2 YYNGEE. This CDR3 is CASSVGQGGDGYTF. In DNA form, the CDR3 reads TGTGCCAGCAGCGTAGGACAGGGAGGCGATGGCTACACCTTC.

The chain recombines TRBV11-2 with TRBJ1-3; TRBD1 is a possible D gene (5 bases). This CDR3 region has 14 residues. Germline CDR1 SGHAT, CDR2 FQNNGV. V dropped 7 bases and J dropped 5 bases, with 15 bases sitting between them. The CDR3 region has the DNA TGTGCCAGCACCCTCTGGGGCGAAAGAAACACCATATATTTT. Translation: CASTLWGERNTIYF.